The 10 T cell receptor beta chains below all came from one sample that was sequenced in a study of T cell repertoires in cytomegalovirus infection. From the reads, TCRdb called clonotypes with MiXCR, one entry per CDR3 protein. The table includes approximately 100,000 distinct CDR3 sequences, about 40% detected once. No antigen has been identified for these receptors. The sequenced sample was CD8+ T cells from cultured PBMCs, obtained from culture after CMV antigen stimulation. The origin of the receptors is a human donor in good health (CMV status not recorded). Some clones in this sample may be carry-over from other donors' samples.

The J gene is TRBJ1-2, the V gene TRBV10-3, with 7 bases identical to TRBD1. J gave up 1 base and V 0 bases, and 8 bases lay outside the gene matches. Germline lookup yields CDR1 ENHRY and CDR2 SYGVKD. The CDR3 spans 17 residues. The CDR3 DNA sequence: TGTGCCATCAGTGAGTCTACCGGACAGGCTGTTAACTATGGCTACACCTTC. The encoded protein is CAISESTGQAVNYGYTF.

There are many counts of this clonotype. The chain carries TRBV12-3 or TRBV12-4 and TRBJ2-3; D may be TRBD1 (5 bases). Deletions cut 5 bases from V and 2 bases from J, with 14 bases between. This CDR3 contains 15 residues. The CDR3 reads CASSPHRPNTDTQYF. CDR3 bases: TGTGCCAGCAGTCCCCACAGGCCGAACACAGATACGCAGTATTTT.

The table lists this clonotype with many counts. This rearrangement joins TRBV7-2 to TRBJ2-5, with D maybe TRBD1 (6 bases). Trimming removed 1 base from V and 4 bases from J, with 13 bases in between. This CDR3 has 15 amino acids. Germline CDR1 is SGHTA and CDR2 is FQGNSA. The CDR3 DNA reads TGTGCCAGCAGCTTAGTCAGGGGAGAACGAGAGACCCAGTACTTC. Translated, it gives CASSLVRGERETQYF.

This clonotype has only a few counts. This chain links TRBV7-6 with TRBJ2-2; D remains ambiguous. Germline-derived CDR1 and CDR2 are SGHVS and FNYEAQ. V lost 5 bases to trimming and J lost 6 bases, with 10 bases between them. The CDR3 has 13 amino acids. DNA for the CDR3: TGTGCCAGCAGCCCCAGCGTACCCGGGGAGCTGTTTTTT. Translation gives CASSPSVPGELFF.

This clonotype was seen only a few times. The chain employs TRBV6-1 and TRBJ1-5; the D gene is possibly TRBD1 (6 bases). Trimming took 2 bases from V and 2 from J, leaving 10 bases between them. Germline CDR1 and CDR2: MNHNS and SASEGT. The CDR3 covers 15 residues. DNA of the CDR3: TGTGCCAGCAGTGAACAGGGGTTGGGCAATCAGCCCCAGCATTTT. Translated, it gives CASSEQGLGNQPQHF.

Ten or more counts support this clonotype. The rearrangement joins TRBV4-1 to TRBJ1-3; D gene uncertain. The CDR3 has 15 residues. Trimming pared 6 bases from V and 0 bases from J, leaving 12 bases between. Germline CDR1 and CDR2: MGHRA and YSYEKL. Here the CDR3 DNA reads TGCGCCAGCAGTCCAAGATCATACTCTGGAAACACCATATATTTT. Its translation is CASSPRSYSGNTIYF.

The chain couples TRBV7-6 to TRBJ2-1; possible D gene TRBD2, 6 bases. CDR3 size: 17 residues. CDR1 SGHVS and CDR2 FNYEAQ come from the germline V gene. V was cut by 0 bases and J by 6 bases, with 18 bases left in between. The CDR3 DNA reads TGTGCCAGCAGCTTAGCGAAGTGGATAGCGGCCCCCAATGAGCAGTTCTTC. Protein product: CASSLAKWIAAPNEQFF.

The genes are TRBV12-3 or TRBV12-4 and TRBJ2-5, with D uncertain. The V end was cut by 2 bases, the J end by 1 base, with 5 bases between. CDR3 length equals 13 residues. DNA of the CDR3: TGTGCCAGCAGTTTACGCGTCCAAGAGACCCAGTACTTC. Translation gives CASSLRVQETQYF.

This clonotype has a handful of counts. The rearrangement links TRBV7-4 to TRBJ2-1; D not certain. CDR1 and CDR2 (germline): SGHVT, SQSDAQ. Trimming removed 3 bases from V and 5 bases from J, with 11 bases in between. This CDR3 is built from 14 residues. As DNA, the CDR3 is TGTGCCAGCAGCTTGGGTACGGAGAACAATGAGCAGTTCTTC. It encodes CASSLGTENNEQFF.

V gene TRBV5-4 combines with J gene TRBJ1-1; 8 bases line up with TRBD1. This CDR3 comprises 15 residues. Unmatched junction bases numbered 4, after V lost 2 bases and J lost 1 base. Germline CDR1 and CDR2: SGHNT and YYREEE (reference sequence). The CDR3, as DNA: TGTGCCAGCAGCTTATTAGGACAGGGGAACACTGAAGCTTTCTTT. This translates into CASSLLGQGNTEAFF.